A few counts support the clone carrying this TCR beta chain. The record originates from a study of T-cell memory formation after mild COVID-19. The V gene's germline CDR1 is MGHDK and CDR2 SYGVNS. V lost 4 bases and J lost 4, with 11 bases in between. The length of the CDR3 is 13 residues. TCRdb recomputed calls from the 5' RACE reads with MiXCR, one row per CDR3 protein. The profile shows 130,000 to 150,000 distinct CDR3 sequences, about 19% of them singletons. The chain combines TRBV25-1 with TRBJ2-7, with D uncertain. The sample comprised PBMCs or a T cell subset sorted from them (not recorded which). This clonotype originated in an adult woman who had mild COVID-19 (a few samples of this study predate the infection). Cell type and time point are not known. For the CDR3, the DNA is TGTGCCAGCAGTGCGGCCGATGGGTACGAGCAGTACTTC. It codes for CASSAADGYEQYF.